The present TCR beta chain was sequenced within a study of metastatic and nonmetastatic thyroid tumors. Background on the study: A comparison of repertoires was made across blood and tumor or nodule tissue from malignant and benign thyroid patients. Study findings and constraints: Relative to benign nodules, malignant thyroid tumors were reportedly characterized by significantly elevated TCR beta diversity in blood and tumor.

Source study methods: Clinicopathological groups differed in CDR3, with these differences serving to build a distant-metastasis classifier for papillary thyroid cancer. TCRdb re-clonotyped the PCR reads through MiXCR. The V and J calls here are based on TCRdb, not the publication. Of about 36,000 clones in the sample, about a fifth were seen once. Germline V gene sequence: CDR1 KGHDR, CDR2 SFDVKD. The CDR3 runs to 15 residues. The germline V and J ends were trimmed by 2 bases and 9 bases, with 15 bases remaining between them. This clone was observed many times. Its antigen is currently unknown. Before thyroid surgery, none of the patients had received any treatment.

This rearrangement joins TRBV24-1 to TRBJ2-2; maybe TRBD2 (6 bases). Sequencing input: blood. This TCR derives from a female donor with papillary thyroid cancer or a benign thyroid nodule (not recorded which). Some clones in this sample may be carry-over from other donors' samples. For the CDR3, the DNA is TGTGCCACCAGTGATTCCGGGACTCTCTCCCGGGAGCTGTTTTTT. Translation: CATSDSGTLSRELFF.